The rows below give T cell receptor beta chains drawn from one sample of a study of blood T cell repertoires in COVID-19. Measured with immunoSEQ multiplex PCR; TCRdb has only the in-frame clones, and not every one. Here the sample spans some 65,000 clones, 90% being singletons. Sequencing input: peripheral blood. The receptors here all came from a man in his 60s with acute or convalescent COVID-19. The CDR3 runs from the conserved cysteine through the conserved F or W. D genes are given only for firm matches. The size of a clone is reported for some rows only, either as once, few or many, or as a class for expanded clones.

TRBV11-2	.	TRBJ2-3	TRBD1	TGTGCCAGCAGCTTGGACAGGGCCCTCGGAACAGATACGCAGTATTTT	CASSLDRALGTDTQYF
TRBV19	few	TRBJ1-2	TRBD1	TGTGCCAGTTTTGGGACAGAAAAACACTATGGCTACACCTTC	CASFGTEKHYGYTF
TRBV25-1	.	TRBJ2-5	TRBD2	TGTGCCAGCAGTGGTTGGACTAGCGGGGAAGCGACCCAGTACTTC	CASSGWTSGEATQYF
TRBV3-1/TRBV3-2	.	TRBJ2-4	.	TGTGCCAGCAGCCAACCCTATTCTGACGGGAAAAACATTCAGTACTTC	CASSQPYSDGKNIQYF
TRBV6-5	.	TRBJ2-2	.	TGTGCCAGCAGCAGAGGTTTAACCGGGGAGCTGTTTTTT	CASSRGLTGELFF
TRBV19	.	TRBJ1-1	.	TGTGCCAGTAGATTTCAGGGATCTGATGAAGCTTTCTTT	CASRFQGSDEAFF
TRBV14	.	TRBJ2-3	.	TGTGCCAGCAGCCAAGAGGGCTTAGGTGCAGATACGCAGTATTTT	CASSQEGLGADTQYF
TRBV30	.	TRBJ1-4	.	TGTGCCTGGAGCATGGCCACCAGGGATGAAAAACTGTTTTTT	CAWSMATRDEKLFF
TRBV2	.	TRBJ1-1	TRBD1	TGTGCCAGCAGTGATGGACAGGGGTACACTGAAGCTTTCTTT	CASSDGQGYTEAFF
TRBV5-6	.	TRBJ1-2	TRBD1	TGTGCCAGCTTCCCTGGACAGGGCGACTATGGCTACACCTTC	CASFPGQGDYGYTF
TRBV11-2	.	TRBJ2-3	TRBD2	TGTGCCAGCAGCTTAGGAGTGCGGGGGGGCACAGATACGCAGTATTTT	CASSLGVRGGTDTQYF
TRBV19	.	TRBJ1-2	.	TGTGCCAGTAGTATAAGGGGATGGGACTATGGCTACACCTTC	CASSIRGWDYGYTF
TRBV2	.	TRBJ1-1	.	TGTGCCAGCAACCCTACAGGGTTCACTGAAGCTTTCTTT	CASNPTGFTEAFF
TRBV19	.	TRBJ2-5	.	TGTGCCAGTAGTATAGACGGGGTTGGGGAGACCCAGTACTTC	CASSIDGVGETQYF
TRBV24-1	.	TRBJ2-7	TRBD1	TGTGCCACCAGTGAGGGGACAGGGCCCCTGTACGAGCAGTACTTC	CATSEGTGPLYEQYF
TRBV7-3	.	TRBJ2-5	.	TGTGCCAGCAGCTTTAAGGGCGGGGAGACCCAGTACTTC	CASSFKGGETQYF
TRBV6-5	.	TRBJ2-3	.	TGTGCCAGCGAACCTCGGGGGACTTTCACAGATACGCAGTATTTT	CASEPRGTFTDTQYF
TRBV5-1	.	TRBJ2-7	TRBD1	TGCGCCAGCAGCTATTGGACAGGGCAATCCTACGAGCAGTACTTC	CASSYWTGQSYEQYF
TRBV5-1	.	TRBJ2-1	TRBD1	TGCGCCAGCAGCCTCTGGACAGGGGGTTCCTACAATGAGCAGTTCTTC	CASSLWTGGSYNEQFF
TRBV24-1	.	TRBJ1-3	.	TGTGCCACCAGTGAGGAGACTTGGTCTGGAAACACCATATATTTT	CATSEETWSGNTIYF
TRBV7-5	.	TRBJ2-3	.	TGTGCCAATAGCGGGACAGGGGTCACAGATACGCAGTATTTT	CANSGTGVTDTQYF
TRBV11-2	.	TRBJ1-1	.	TGTGCCAGCACCCAGGCACCCCTGAACACTGAAGCTTTCTTT	CASTQAPLNTEAFF
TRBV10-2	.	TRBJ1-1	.	TGCGCCAGCAGTGGACAGGTTGGATCCACTGAAGCTTTCTTT	CASSGQVGSTEAFF
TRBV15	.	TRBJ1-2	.	TGTGCCACCAGTCCGGCCCGGGGAGCCTATGGCTACACCTTC	CATSPARGAYGYTF
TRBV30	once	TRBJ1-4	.	TGTGCCTGGTCACATTTCGACAGCGACAATGAAAAACTGTTTTTT	CAWSHFDSDNEKLFF
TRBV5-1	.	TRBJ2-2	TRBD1	TGCGCCAGCAGCTTGTTGAGGGGGCGCACCGGGGAGCTGTTTTTT	CASSLLRGRTGELFF
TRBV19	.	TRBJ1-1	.	TGTGCCAGTAGTTACCCAACCCCCACAGTGCGCACTGAAGCTTTCTTT	CASSYPTPTVRTEAFF
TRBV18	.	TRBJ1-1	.	TGTGCCAGCTCACCAAAGGAGGAAGCTTTCTTT	CASSPKEEAFF
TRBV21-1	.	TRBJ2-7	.	TGTGCCAGCAGCAAGAAAGGGGGACTAGCGGGGGGAAACAGCTACGAGCAGTACTTC	CASSKKGGLAGGNSYEQYF
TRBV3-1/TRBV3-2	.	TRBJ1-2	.	TGTGCCAGCAGCCCCCTCGGGGGGGCTAACTATGGCTACACCTTC	CASSPLGGANYGYTF
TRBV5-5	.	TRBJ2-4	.	TGTGCCAGCAGCCCTCGGGACAAAGAAAACATTCAGTACTTC	CASSPRDKENIQYF
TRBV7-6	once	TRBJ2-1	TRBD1	TGTGCCAGCAGCTTAGCAACAGGGGGAAATGAGCAGTTCTTC	CASSLATGGNEQFF
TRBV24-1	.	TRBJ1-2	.	TGTGCCACCAGTGACCGGACAGCCACCTATGGCTACACCTTC	CATSDRTATYGYTF
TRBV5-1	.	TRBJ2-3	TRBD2	TGCGCCAGCAGCTTGTCTTTTCGGAGCGGGGGCAAATCTAGCACAGATACGCAGTATTTT	CASSLSFRSGGKSSTDTQYF
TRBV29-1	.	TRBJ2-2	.	TGCAGCGTTGAAGAATTTCCCCAATCCGGGGAGCTGTTTTTT	CSVEEFPQSGELFF
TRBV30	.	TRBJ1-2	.	TGTGCCTGGAGTTACAGGGAGGGCGGCTACACCTTC	CAWSYREGGYTF
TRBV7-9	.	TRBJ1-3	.	TGTGCCAGCAGCTTATGGGGGAGACAGGCCTCTGGAAACACCATATATTTT	CASSLWGRQASGNTIYF